Here is one T cell receptor (beta chain) with its context. The data belong to a study of blood T cell repertoires in COVID-19. The CDR3 covers 15 residues. The germline V gene encodes CDR1 LNHDA and CDR2 SQIVND (reference sequence). Trimming left V 3 bases short and J 0 bases short, with 8 bases between. Authors' methods: Reference gene primer amplification gave estimated nucleated cell counts. Data came from immunoSEQ multiplex PCR; TCRdb stores just in-frame clones and leaves some out. V and J calls and clone size are copied from that table; D and trimming were computed from the DNA. In the table there are about 130,000 clones, approximately 81% of which are singletons.

The TCR comes from a woman aged 45-65 years with acute or convalescent COVID-19. The chain links TRBV19 to TRBJ2-2; no clear D gene. Sequencing used peripheral blood. CDR3 sequence: CASSILRTNTGELFF. The DNA for the CDR3 is TGTGCCAGTAGTATTCTCCGTACGAACACCGGGGAGCTGTTTTTT.